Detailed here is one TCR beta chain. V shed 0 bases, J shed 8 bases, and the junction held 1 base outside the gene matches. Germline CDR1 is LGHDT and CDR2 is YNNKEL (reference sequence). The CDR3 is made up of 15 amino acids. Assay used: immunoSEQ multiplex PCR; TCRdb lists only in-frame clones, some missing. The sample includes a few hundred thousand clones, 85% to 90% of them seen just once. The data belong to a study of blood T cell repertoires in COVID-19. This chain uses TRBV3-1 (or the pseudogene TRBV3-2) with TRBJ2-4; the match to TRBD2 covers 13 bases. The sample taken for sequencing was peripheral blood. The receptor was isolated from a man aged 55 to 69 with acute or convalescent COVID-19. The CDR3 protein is CASSQEGTSGDIQYF. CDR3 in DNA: TGTGCCAGCAGCCAAGAGGGGACTAGCGGGGACATTCAGTACTTC.